This T cell receptor beta chain was identified in a study of cytomegalovirus exposure and HLA in healthy donors. Researchers ran the PCR with 60 Vbeta and 13 Jbeta primers. Profiled with immunoSEQ multiplex PCR; TCRdb holds only in-frame clones, not every one. The table includes about 98,000 clones, 65% to 80% detected once. Whole-study results and caveats: Relative to the roughly 690-donor mean, N-insertions were reportedly fewer in an Asian-associated ancestry cluster in a later analysis.

The germline V gene has CDR1 MGHDK and CDR2 SYGVNS. The CDR3 has 17 residues. For this clone: The antigen remains unidentified.

Sequencing was done on a sample of PBMCs. The sequence was collected from a human donor in good health. The chain uses TRBV25-1 and TRBJ2-2; 16 bases are a match to TRBD2. CDR3 in amino acids: CATGTSGRVSNTGELFF. In DNA form, the CDR3 reads TGTGCGACAGGGACTAGCGGGAGGGTTTCGAACACCGGGGAGCTGTTTTTT. Based on the CDR3 plus reference TRBV25-1 and TRBJ2-2, the full variable domain is EADIYQTPRYLVIGTGKKITLECSQTMGHDKMYWYQQDPGMELHLIHYSYGVNSTEKGDLSSESTVSRIRTEHFPLTLESARPSHTSQYLCATGTSGRVSNTGELFFGEGSRLTVL.